Shown below are 12 T cell receptor beta chains from a single sample sequenced in a study of cytomegalovirus exposure and HLA in healthy donors (dated by TCRdb to about 2017). The library was obtained by the immunoSEQ multiplex PCR assay. In TCRdb, the immuneACCESS table is reduced to in-frame sequences with V and J assigned. These tables do not hold every clone; where another copy was compared, an unresolved V gene accounts for under half, and the others remain unexplained. The sample table holds 100,000 to 150,000 clones, of which 90% to 97% were seen once. Clones ranked in the top ten supply 1.7% of the sample. Material: PBMCs. Receptors originate from a man aged 18 to 29 in good health and CMV-seronegative.

The V call is TRBV29-1, the J call TRBJ1-2; D not certain. The V gene's germline CDR1 is SQVTM and CDR2 ANQGSEA. V lost 4 bases and J 2 bases, leaving 8 bases between the germline ends. The CDR3 contains 12 residues. In DNA, the CDR3 is TGCAGCGTTGTCCCGGGAAACTATGGCTACACCTTC. Amino acid sequence: CSVVPGNYGYTF.

V usage is TRBV5-1 and J usage is TRBJ2-7, with 8 bases lining up with TRBD1. Germline CDR1 reads SGHRS; CDR2 reads YFSETQ. V dropped 3 bases and J dropped 6; count of bases not matched to a gene: 8. This CDR3 region has 14 residues. CDR3 protein: CASSWTGTGTEQYF. The DNA for the CDR3 is TGCGCCAGCAGCTGGACCGGGACAGGCACCGAGCAGTACTTC. The variable domain in full, completed from reference TRBV5-1 and TRBJ2-7, reads KAGVTQTPRYLIKTRGQQVTLSCSPISGHRSVSWYQQTPGQGLQFLFEYFSETQRNKGNFPGRFSGRQFSNSRSEMNVSTLELGDSALYLCASSWTGTGTEQYFGPGTRLTVT.

The rearrangement uses TRBV4-2 and TRBJ2-1; 8 bases align to TRBD2. The CDR3 has 17 amino acids. The germline V gene has CDR1 LGHNA and CDR2 YNFKEQ. V lost 0 bases and J lost 3; bases outside the gene matches: 7. This CDR3 reads CASSQDSREGYYNEQFF. In DNA, the CDR3 is TGTGCCAGCAGCCAAGATAGCCGGGAGGGATACTACAATGAGCAGTTCTTC.

The rearrangement links TRBV10-2 to TRBJ2-2; the D gene is possibly TRBD2 (6 bases). The CDR3 has 15 amino acids. Germline V gives CDR1 WSHSY, CDR2 SAAADI. V shed 2 bases and J shed 3 bases, with 10 bases lying between them. CDR3 nucleotide sequence: TGCGCCAGCAGTGAGATCCTAGCGTACACCGGGGAGCTGTTTTTT. It codes for CASSEILAYTGELFF.

The J gene is TRBJ2-7, the V gene TRBV18; TRBD1 is a possible D gene (6 bases). CDR1 and CDR2 from the germline V gene are KGHSH and LQKENI. V was cut by 3 bases and J by 3 bases, with 15 bases left in between. The CDR3 consists of 15 residues. CDR3 DNA sequence: TGTGCCAGCTCACCGTCGGGACAAGGGATCTACGAGCAGTACTTC. Residues: CASSPSGQGIYEQYF.

This clone was counted once. The genes are TRBV27 and TRBJ2-7; TRBD1 aligns across 11 bases. The length of the CDR3 is 14 residues. Trimming at V came to 6 bases and at J to 4 bases, leaving 5 bases not matched to a gene. Germline CDR1 and CDR2: MNHEY and SMNVEV (reference sequence). CDR3 DNA sequence: TGTGCCAGCAGACTAGGACAGGGGGCATACGAGCAGTACTTC. Amino acids: CASRLGQGAYEQYF.

The rearrangement links TRBV11-2 to TRBJ2-7; no firm D call. Germline assignment: CDR1 SGHAT and CDR2 FQNNGV. V dropped 0 bases and J dropped 0 bases, with 9 bases sitting between them. This CDR3 region has 15 residues. CDR3 coding DNA: TGTGCCAGCAGCTTAGAACCGGTGAGCTCCTACGAGCAGTACTTC. Translating gives CASSLEPVSSYEQYF. The full variable domain, with the rest looked up from reference TRBV11-2 and TRBJ2-7, is EAGVAQSPRYKIIEKRQSVAFWCNPISGHATLYWYQQILGQGPKLLIQFQNNGVVDDSQLPKDRFSAERLKGVDSTLKIQPAKLEDSAVYLCASSLEPVSSYEQYFGPGTRLTVT.

The chain couples TRBV9 to TRBJ1-1, with no clear D. Germline loops: CDR1 SGDLS, CDR2 YYNGEE. Trimming cost V 0 bases and J 1 base, with 10 bases left between them. The CDR3 has 15 amino acids. The CDR3 DNA is TGTGCCAGCAGCGTAGCTGGGAGTAGGAACACTGAAGCTTTCTTT. The encoded protein is CASSVAGSRNTEAFF.

The rearrangement links TRBV20-1 to TRBJ2-3; unclear D gene. Per germline, CDR1 DFQATT and CDR2 SNEGSKA (reference sequence). Trimming removed 3 bases at V and 6 bases at J, with 7 bases between. The CDR3 length is 11 residues. CDR3 DNA: TGCAGTGCTAGTTACGGGGATACGCAGTATTTT. Protein product: CSASYGDTQYF.

The chain links TRBV9 to TRBJ2-2; 10 nucleotides agree with TRBD2. V shed 0 bases and J 5 bases; nucleotides not matched to a gene: 7. This CDR3 spans 17 amino acids. CDR1 is SGDLS and CDR2 is YYNGEE in the germline V gene. In DNA form, the CDR3 reads TGTGCCAGCAGCGTAGGAGGAGCGGGAGGGTGGACCGGGGAGCTGTTTTTT. Its translation is CASSVGGAGGWTGELFF. The entire variable domain, with the rest obtained from reference TRBV9 and TRBJ2-2, is as follows: DSGVTQTPKHLITATGQRVTLRCSPRSGDLSVYWYQQSLDQGLQFLIQYYNGEERAKGNILERFSAQQFPDLHSELNLSSLELGDSALYFCASSVGGAGGWTGELFFGEGSRLTVL.

This clone has a single count. This chain's CDR3 is CASSLGQPDGMIYEQYF. In DNA form, the CDR3 reads TGCGCCAGCAGCTTAGGACAACCGGACGGAATGATCTACGAGCAGTACTTC. The chain recombines TRBV5-1 with TRBJ2-7; maybe TRBD1 (5 bases). The germline CDR1 and CDR2 sequences are SGHRS and YFSETQ. The V end lost 2 bases, the J end lost 3 bases, and 21 bases lay between the germline ends. The CDR3 contains 17 residues.

The rearrangement joins TRBV7-2 to TRBJ2-5; the match to TRBD1 covers 9 bases. Germline values: CDR1 SGHTA, CDR2 FQGNSA. With 5 bases clipped from V and 2 bases from J, the junction kept 9 bases outside the gene matches. The CDR3 length is 16 residues. This CDR3 reads CASSTWTGALQETQYF. In nucleotides, the CDR3 is TGTGCCAGCAGCACTTGGACAGGGGCCCTACAAGAGACCCAGTACTTC. Using reference TRBV7-2 and TRBJ2-5 for the parts outside the CDR3, the full variable domain is GAGVSQSPSNKVTEKGKDVELRCDPISGHTALYWYRQSLGQGLEFLIYFQGNSAPDKSGLPSDRFSAERTGGSVSTLTIQRTQQEDSAVYLCASSTWTGALQETQYFGPGTRLLVL.